What follows are 8 T cell receptor beta chains derived from one specimen sequenced in a study of blood T cell repertoires in COVID-19. This table comes from immunoSEQ multiplex PCR, and its TCRdb copy is limited to in-frame clones, with some not included. This sample has some 30,000 clones, with about 90% found just once. Sequenced sample: peripheral blood. Receptors were obtained from a human donor in a cohort sampled during active COVID-19.

The chain links TRBV29-1 to TRBJ1-2, with D possibly matching TRBD1 (5 bases). Per germline, CDR1 SQVTM and CDR2 ANQGSEA. The CDR3 sequence is 13 residues long. V was shortened by 0 bases and J by 8 bases, with 13 bases between the two germline ends. The CDR3 sequence: CSVEDGAGGGYTF. The CDR3 DNA follows: TGCAGCGTTGAAGATGGGGCGGGAGGGGGCTACACCTTC. The full variable domain, completed using reference TRBV29-1 and TRBJ1-2, is SAVISQKPSRDICQRGTSLTIQCQVDSQVTMMFWYRQQPGQSLTLIATANQGSEATYESGFVIDKFPISRPNLTFSTLTVSNMSPEDSSIYLCSVEDGAGGGYTFGSGTRLTVV.

The V gene is TRBV19, the J gene TRBJ1-4, with TRBD1 matching 11 bases. This CDR3 contains 14 residues. Looked up from germline, CDR1 is LNHDA and CDR2 is SQIVND (reference sequence). The V segment lost 9 bases and the J segment 7 bases; nucleotides outside the gene matches: 7. CDR3 sequence reads: CASEPGQGGEKLFF. Here the CDR3 DNA reads TGTGCCAGCGAACCGGGACAGGGGGGTGAAAAACTGTTTTTT.

The chain joins TRBV7-9 to TRBJ2-6; D may be TRBD2 (5 bases). CDR1 and CDR2 (germline): SEHNR, FQNEAQ (reference sequence). The V end lost 4 bases, the J end lost 2 bases, and 9 bases lay between the germline ends. This CDR3 region has 15 residues. The CDR3 reads CASSSDFTGANVLTF. The CDR3 DNA follows: TGTGCCAGCAGCTCGGACTTTACTGGGGCCAACGTCCTGACTTTC.

The V gene is TRBV19, the J gene TRBJ2-7; TRBD2 aligns across 10 bases. The V segment lost 2 bases and the J segment 4 bases; nucleotides outside the gene matches: 5. The CDR3 has 15 residues. CDR1 and CDR2 from the germline V gene are LNHDA and SQIVND (reference sequence). DNA for the CDR3: TGTGCCAGTAGTATATCTAGCGGGGGATATTACGAGCAGTACTTC. This gives the protein CASSISSGGYYEQYF. Supplemented by reference TRBV19 and TRBJ2-7, the full variable domain reads DGGITQSPKYLFRKEGQNVTLSCEQNLNHDAMYWYRQDPGQGLRLIYYSQIVNDFQKGDIAEGYSVSREKKESFPLTVTSAQKNPTAFYLCASSISSGGYYEQYFGPGTRLTVT.

V usage is TRBV10-1 and J usage is TRBJ1-6; D gene unclear. The CDR3 has 13 residues. V lost 7 bases and J lost 7, with 11 bases in between. Germline-derived CDR1 and CDR2 are WNHNN and SYGVQD (reference sequence). As DNA, the CDR3 is TGCGCCAGCACCCCGGGAGCCAATTCACCCCTCCACTTT. Protein: CASTPGANSPLHF.

The chain has TRBV6-1 and TRBJ2-5; 9 bases are shared with TRBD1. The CDR3 loop spans 17 amino acids. The J segment lost 4 bases and the V segment lost 2 bases, leaving 11 bases of the junction unmatched. CDR1 is MNHNS and CDR2 is SASEGT in the germline V gene. The CDR3 DNA sequence: TGTGCCAGCAGTGAAAGGATGCGAGGGACAGGGAGAGAGACCCAGTACTTC. Its protein is CASSERMRGTGRETQYF.

This clone was counted only a few times. The V and J genes are TRBV5-1 and TRBJ2-3; 10 bases are a match to TRBD2. CDR1 is SGHRS and CDR2 is YFSETQ in the germline V gene. Trimming cost V 4 bases and J 2 bases; bases outside gene matches: 4. The CDR3 has 15 residues. CDR3 nucleotides: TGCGCCAGCAGCGAGCTAGCGGGGGCCACAGATACGCAGTATTTT. Protein product: CASSELAGATDTQYF.

V gene TRBV5-1 combines with J gene TRBJ1-1, with D hard to call. CDR1 is SGHRS and CDR2 is YFSETQ in the germline V gene. This CDR3 comprises 14 residues. Trimming pared 4 bases from V and 2 bases from J, leaving 12 bases between. The CDR3 protein is CASSLRGPNTEAFF. The CDR3 DNA sequence: TGCGCCAGCAGCCTGCGCGGGCCTAACACTGAAGCTTTCTTT.